This entry lists 7 T cell receptor beta chains sequenced from one sample in a study. TCRdb redid the calling of the 5' RACE reads with MiXCR, one entry per CDR3 protein. Among under 65,000 distinct CDR3 sequences listed, about a fifth were seen once. Treg sorting used a CD4+CD25+CD127-/low gate. The sequencing input was tumor-infiltrating Tregs sorted from the breast tumor. Receptor source: a female donor with breast cancer.

In regard to this clonotype: At one of its ends the junction is not consistent with the germline gene, which may arise from a read error. The CDR3 protein is CASSLLGTTLRTEACF. For the CDR3, the DNA is TGTGCCAGCAGTCTCTTAGGGACAACCCTGCGAACTGAAGCTTGCTTT. The rearrangement joins TRBV6-1 to TRBJ1-1; tentative D call: TRBD1 (6 bases). This CDR3 has 16 amino acids. Germline V gene lookup returns CDR1 MNHNS and CDR2 SASEGT.

This clonotype was counted between two and nine times. The genes are TRBV5-1 and TRBJ2-7; 9 bases agree with TRBD1. The CDR3 extends over 16 amino acids. Germline V gene lookup returns CDR1 SGHRS and CDR2 YFSETQ. V lost 4 bases, J lost 0 bases, and 8 bases stayed unmatched. CDR3 loop: CASSEGQGRFSYEQYF. For the CDR3, the DNA is TGCGCCAGCAGCGAGGGACAGGGAAGGTTCTCCTACGAGCAGTACTTC. The full variable domain, with the rest looked up from reference TRBV5-1 and TRBJ2-7, is KAGVTQTPRYLIKTRGQQVTLSCSPISGHRSVSWYQQTPGQGLQFLFEYFSETQRNKGNFPGRFSGRQFSNSRSEMNVSTLELGDSALYLCASSEGQGRFSYEQYFGPGTRLTVT.

The table lists this clonotype with many counts. The chain combines TRBV12-3 or TRBV12-4 with TRBJ2-4; maybe TRBD1 (6 bases). The V and J ends lost 7 bases and 0 bases respectively, with 16 bases between them. The CDR3 loop spans 16 amino acids. The CDR3 is CASTFGQGIAKNIQYF. The CDR3 DNA reads as TGTGCCAGCACCTTTGGGCAGGGGATAGCCAAAAACATTCAGTACTTC.

Turning to this clonotype: The junction does not match germline at one end; this may be a read error. The CDR3 here is CAGSMDSTDTQYF. The CDR3 nucleotides are TGCGCCGGCAGTATGGACAGTACAGATACGCAGTATTTT. J is TRBJ2-3 and V is TRBV5-1; TRBD1 is a possible D gene (6 bases). The CDR3 has 13 amino acids. Germline V gene lookup returns CDR1 SGHRS and CDR2 YFSETQ.

Judged by abundance, this clonotype is medium-sized. The V call is TRBV9, the J call TRBJ2-1; D unclear. The CDR3 has 12 amino acids. Germline-derived CDR1 and CDR2 are SGDLS and YYNGEE. Between the trimmed V and J ends, which lost 4 bases and 9 bases, there was a span of 11 bases. In nucleotides, the CDR3 is TGTGCCAGCAGCACGACCTATGGTGAGCAGTTCTTC. Protein sequence: CASSTTYGEQFF.

At least ten counts were recorded for this clonotype. As DNA, the CDR3 is TGTGCTAGTGGTGACAGGGGTCCAACGCAGTATTTT. This sequence encodes CASGDRGPTQYF. The chain links TRBV12-5 to TRBJ2-3; TRBD1 aligns across 8 bases. CDR1 is LGHNT and CDR2 is FRNRAP in the germline V gene. The CDR3 sequence is 12 residues long. V shed 5 bases and J 9 bases; nucleotides not matched to a gene: 4.

This clonotype appeared a few times. The rearrangement uses TRBV29-1 and TRBJ1-1, with D maybe TRBD1 (5 bases). In germline, CDR1 is SQVTM, CDR2 ANQGSEA. The CDR3 spans 14 residues. Trimming pared 6 bases from V and 1 base from J, leaving 15 bases between. The CDR3 DNA reads TGCAGCGTCCGGGGCACGAATTCGAACACTGAAGCTTTCTTT. Its protein is CSVRGTNSNTEAFF.